A selection of T cell receptor beta chains follows, all from one sample in a study of tumor-infiltrating lymphocytes in primary liver carcinoma. TCRdb itself ran the multiplex PCR reads through MiXCR, one entry per CDR3 protein. There are more than 95,000 distinct CDR3 sequences in the sample; under 65% occur only once, and about 8% lies in the top ten. The source material was liver tumor tissue from sampling region 3. These receptors originate from a woman aged 55-75 years with primary liver carcinoma and hepatitis B virus infection. Each CDR3 is given with its conserved first and last residue. The order of the fields is D gene, V gene, CDR3 length, J gene, CDR3 protein. D genes are given only for firm matches.

>.|TRBV29-1|12|TRBJ1-2
CSVVGTNYGYTF
>TRBD2|TRBV2|15|TRBJ2-3
CASSEDLAGADTQYF
>.|TRBV6-1|15|TRBJ2-3
CASRQDGTGTDTQYF
>TRBD1|TRBV6-5|14|TRBJ1-1
CASSYGQGGTEAFF
>.|TRBV2|12|TRBJ1-2
CASSKNGYGYTF
>TRBD1|TRBV29-1|16|TRBJ2-6
CSAGTGGATGANLLTF
>.|TRBV6-5|14|TRBJ1-2
CASSPTGPSYGYTF
>.|TRBV11-2|13|TRBJ1-1
CASSLDGHTEAFF
>.|TRBV5-1|13|TRBJ2-7
CASLVSGEDEQYF
>.|TRBV18|16|TRBJ1-3
CASSPRTGDSGNTIYF
>TRBD2|TRBV5-1|15|TRBJ2-7
CASCLAGTSGREQYF
>TRBD2|TRBV11-2|16|TRBJ2-5
CAGSRGLAGTQEAQYF
>.|TRBV4-1|15|TRBJ1-4
CASSQEIPSNEKLFF
>TRBD1|TRBV5-4|16|TRBJ1-1
CASSLGGTGSNTEAFF
>TRBD2|TRBV6-5|13|TRBJ2-1
CASSGLEGNEQFF
>.|TRBV11-2|14|TRBJ2-3
CASRPSRSGDTQYF
>TRBD2|TRBV6-5|17|TRBJ2-3
CASSYSSKREGRNTQYF
>TRBD2|TRBV11-2|18|TRBJ2-3
CASSPREASGRAGGMQYF
>.|TRBV5-4|14|TRBJ1-1
CTSSPHTENTEAFF
>TRBD1|TRBV11-2|17|TRBJ2-3
CASSPGQGTGGADTQYF
>TRBD1|TRBV7-8|16|TRBJ1-1
CASSLGTGWLDTEAFF
>.|TRBV7-8|14|TRBJ1-2
CASSLGDRSVGYTF
>TRBD1|TRBV4-1|15|TRBJ2-4
CASTQRQGQGAIQYF
>.|TRBV11-1|15|TRBJ2-7
CASTPRTADLREQYF
>.|TRBV11-2|15|TRBJ2-7
CASSLDTGPGYEQYF
>.|TRBV11-2|20|TRBJ2-2
CASSLAAPWPGKGKNGELFF
>TRBD1|TRBV12-3/TRBV12-4|13|TRBJ1-5
CASSRTGLKPQHF
>TRBD2|TRBV20-1|14|TRBJ2-5
CSARWLAEGETQYF
>.|TRBV5-1|14|TRBJ2-3
CANTPSAFGDAQYF
>.|TRBV7-8|15|TRBJ1-4
CASSPSTVGREKLFF
>.|TRBV6-1|17|TRBJ1-5
CANSPHAGERSNQPQHF
>.|TRBV5-6|17|TRBJ2-1
CASSPREGASVLDEQLF
>TRBD1|TRBV4-1|15|TRBJ1-5
CASSQVDRADQSQHF
>.|TRBV11-3|13|TRBJ2-1
CASSVGGHNELFF
>.|TRBV28|14|TRBJ2-3
CASSLNGGTDTQYF
>TRBD1|TRBV28|16|TRBJ2-3
CASSLVGQGLTDTQYF
>.|TRBV5-5|13|TRBJ1-1
CASCREFNTEAFF
>.|TRBV7-9|14|TRBJ1-2
CASSSAGGNYDYTF
>.|TRBV29-1|14|TRBJ2-7
CSLTEETTYDEQYF